This T cell receptor (beta chain) was found in a study of blood T cell repertoires in COVID-19. Study background: Whether acute or convalescent, the COVID-19 samples came from the United States, Italy and Spain. From T cells, B-cell-depleted T cells, or PBMCs came the material, which was cDNA or gDNA.

This CDR3 has 12 residues. CDR1 and CDR2 from the germline V gene are SQVTM and ANQGSEA. Trimming removed 7 bases from V and 5 bases from J, with 14 bases in between. This clone was seen a single time. In the original workflow: Reference gene primers were amplified, and this amplification served to estimate nucleated cell counts. Sequencing used immunoSEQ multiplex PCR; TCRdb keeps in-frame clones, though not all of them. From that table come the V and J calls and clone size; the DNA was used to work out D and trimming. The table has around 270,000 clones, more than 75% seen once. Sequenced material: peripheral blood. This clonotype was sampled from a man between 40 and 49 years old who had recovered from COVID-19. V gene TRBV29-1 combines with J gene TRBJ2-5; D gene unclear. This CDR3 reads CSANNPSETQYF. The CDR3 DNA sequence: TGCAGCGCAAACAACCCTTCGGAGACCCAGTACTTC. Combining the CDR3 with reference TRBV29-1 and TRBJ2-5 gives the whole variable domain SAVISQKPSRDICQRGTSLTIQCQVDSQVTMMFWYRQQPGQSLTLIATANQGSEATYESGFVIDKFPISRPNLTFSTLTVSNMSPEDSSIYLCSANNPSETQYFGPGTRLLVL.